This T cell receptor (beta chain) was sequenced for a study of T cells expressing NK-cell markers. At the level of the study: There were seven HCMV-seropositive donors and one seronegative donor among the eight sequenced.

TCRdb re-analyzed the 5' RACE reads; it lists each CDR3 protein once, without DNA. This repertoire includes 200,000 to 300,000 distinct CDR3 sequences. Germline V gene data show CDR1 as SGHTA and CDR2 as FQGNSA. The CDR3 consists of 15 residues. Remarks on this clonotype: What it binds is unknown.

Whole-study findings and limits: Four donors showed these clonotypes also leading the CD3+CD56-NKG2C+ fraction.

The specimen sequenced was blood T cells: a sorted CD56 or NKG2C T cell subset, CD4+ or CD8+ T cells, or bulk PBMC T cells (not recorded which). The chain carries TRBV7-2 and TRBJ2-5; the D call of TRBD1 rests on TCRdb alone, since no DNA is present to check it. This sequence was found in a man aged 18-30 years in good health. The CDR3 loop reads CASSLFRDRGETQYF.